This T cell receptor (beta chain) was identified during a study of graft-versus-host responses after intestinal transplantation. Study in general: The whole recipient group had anti-thymocyte globulin induction followed by tacrolimus and steroids for two to three years.

Here immunoSEQ multiplex PCR was the method, and the copy in TCRdb shows in-frame clones only, minus some. The data show around 100,000 clones, with roughly 87% seen just once and 0.7% to 0.9% held by the top ten. The study's findings and limits: GvH clones were found in recipient marrow; some appeared first in ileum or blood. Peak circulating GvH clone levels were associated with early post-transplant HvG declines.

The ends were cut back, 0 bases at V and 4 bases at J, with 17 bases in the middle. The CDR3 runs 17 residues. Germline assignment: CDR1 SGHNT and CDR2 YYREEE (reference sequence). Worth noting for this clone: Its antigen is undetermined.

This chain connects TRBV5-4 to TRBJ2-1; D could derive from TRBD1 or TRBD2 (7 bases each). The source is a human donor who received an intestinal transplant. The sample was unstimulated CD4+ T cells sorted from spleen or lymph node cells, taken before intestinal transplant. This CDR3 reads CASSLGSPGGEYNEQFF. The CDR3 DNA reads TGTGCCAGCAGCTTGGGTAGTCCAGGGGGGGAGTACAATGAGCAGTTCTTC.